This entry concerns a single TCR beta chain. Its matching antigen is unknown. V shed 5 bases and J 2 bases; nucleotides not matched to a gene: 8. The CDR3 spans 16 residues. Looked up from germline, CDR1 is MNHEY and CDR2 is SVGAGI. Unique molecular identifiers were attached to individual cDNA molecules. TCRdb re-derived calls from the 5' RACE reads in MiXCR, one entry per CDR3 protein. Of tens of thousands of distinct CDR3 sequences listed, approximately 15% are singletons. These data come from a study of early T cells in non-severe SARS-CoV-2 infection. Study details: Chains were not paired, and sequencing was done on bulk RNA from unsorted whole blood. Regarding the study as a whole: The study's VDJdb matching favored anti-spike CD8 responses and missed private and CD4 specificities.

Material for sequencing was whole blood. The sequence came from an adult who was a healthcare worker with PCR-confirmed SARS-CoV-2 infection or an uninfected control (not recorded which). This chain uses TRBV6-5 with TRBJ1-5; the match to TRBD1 covers 8 bases. The CDR3 DNA follows: TGTGCCAGCAGTATGCCTGGACAGGGAGGCAATCAGCCCCAGCATTTT. It encodes CASSMPGQGGNQPQHF.